Sequencing of this TCR beta chain was carried out in a study of T cells after posttransplantation cyclophosphamide. General observations from the study: Donor CD8+ memory clones often dominated recipient blood repertoires at later times. TRB clonality was highly associated with recipient CMV seropositivity and reactivation. Skin or GI-infiltrating T cells shared few TRB sequences with blood.

At least ten counts were recorded for this clone. Its target is unknown. Treatment was busulfan-fludarabine conditioning, a marrow graft, and cyclophosphamide on days +3 and +4. V lost 3 bases to trimming and J lost 5 bases, with 9 bases between them. Per the germline V gene, CDR1 is SGHDT and CDR2 is YYEEEE. This CDR3 spans 12 amino acids. The table came from immunoSEQ multiplex PCR; TCRdb's copy has only in-frame clones and leaves some out. The sample shows about 5,700 clones, none of them appearing just once. The V gene is TRBV5-6, the J gene TRBJ2-7; possible D gene TRBD1, 6 bases. The sequencing here drew on PBMCs, taken after allogeneic stem cell transplant with posttransplant cyclophosphamide. The sequence came from a male patient aged 60 to 75 who received an allogeneic stem cell transplant from a related donor, was CMV-positive, and had no GVHD. Some T cells could come from the graft donor. The CDR3 region is CASSSGQNEQYF. The CDR3 DNA reads TGTGCCAGCAGCTCCGGACAGAACGAGCAGTACTTC. The entire variable domain, with the rest obtained from reference TRBV5-6 and TRBJ2-7, is as follows: DAGVTQSPTHLIKTRGQQVTLRCSPKSGHDTVSWYQQALGQGPQFIFQYYEEEERQRGNFPDRFSGHQFPNYSSELNVNALLLGDSALYLCASSSGQNEQYFGPGTRLTVT.